Presented here are 14 T cell receptor beta chains from one specimen sequenced in a study of CD8+ T cells in alopecia areata. Once RNA had been extracted, it was reverse transcribed into cDNA to act as the sequencing template. Generated by immunoSEQ multiplex PCR, the TCRdb table keeps only in-frame clones and is missing some. The sample lists 120,000 or so clones, less than 50% occurring once. Sample: NKG2D-low CD8+ T cells sorted from blood. These receptor sequences come from a human donor with alopecia areata.

The chain links TRBV15 to TRBJ1-3; 7 bases match TRBD1. Germline V gene lookup returns CDR1 LNHNV and CDR2 YYDKDF (reference sequence). The ends lost 5 bases at V and 2 bases at J; junction bases unmatched: 9. This CDR3 is 16 amino acids long. The CDR3 loop reads CATSLTLDRAGNTIYF. Written as DNA, the CDR3 is TGTGCCACCAGCCTCACACTAGACAGGGCTGGAAACACCATATATTTT.

The chain links TRBV4-1 to TRBJ2-3, with D perhaps given as TRBD1 or TRBD2 (5 bases each). Germline CDR1 is MGHRA and CDR2 is YSYEKL. This CDR3 contains 15 residues. V shed 3 bases and J shed 2 bases, with 12 bases lying between them. The CDR3 region is CASSHSGTDTDTQYF. CDR3 nucleotide sequence: TGCGCCAGCAGCCACTCCGGGACGGACACAGATACGCAGTATTTT.

This sequence joins TRBV29-1 and TRBJ2-1; D may be TRBD1 (5 bases). The germline CDR1 and CDR2 sequences are SQVTM and ANQGSEA. The CDR3 extends over 12 amino acids. Trimming left V 6 bases short and J 4 bases short, with 10 bases between. The CDR3 nucleotides read TGCAGCGTAGAACAGGAATACAATGAGCAGTTCTTC. Translation: CSVEQEYNEQFF.

The gene calls are TRBV29-1 and TRBJ2-7, with TRBD2 identical over 9 bases. There are 15 residues in the CDR3. The trim removed 3 bases at V and 1 base at J, leaving 7 bases unmatched. The germline V gene encodes CDR1 SQVTM and CDR2 ANQGSEA. The CDR3 nucleotides read TGCAGCGTTGAGGGCGGGAGGGAAACATCCTACGAGCAGTACTTC. It specifies CSVEGGRETSYEQYF.

The V gene is TRBV2, the J gene TRBJ2-2, with TRBD2 matching 8 bases. Trimming at V came to 11 bases and at J to 2 bases, leaving 10 bases not matched to a gene. Germline CDR1 reads SNHLY; CDR2 reads FYNNEI. There are 15 residues in the CDR3. The CDR3 DNA is TGTGCCCCCCCCGGGCTAGCGGGTAACACCGGGGAGCTGTTTTTT. Translation: CAPPGLAGNTGELFF. The variable domain in full, completed from reference TRBV2 and TRBJ2-2, reads EPEVTQTPSHQVTQMGQEVILRCVPISNHLYFYWYRQILGQKVEFLVSFYNNEISEKSEIFDDQFSVERPDGSNFTLKIRSTKLEDSAMYFCAPPGLAGNTGELFFGEGSRLTVL.

The V gene is TRBV9, the J gene TRBJ1-1, with TRBD1 as a possible D gene (6 bases). V shed 2 bases and J shed 1 base, with 9 bases lying between them. CDR1 and CDR2 from the germline V gene are SGDLS and YYNGEE. There are 14 residues in the CDR3. As DNA, the CDR3 is TGTGCCAGCAGCGTGGGGACATCGAACACTGAAGCTTTCTTT. Its translation: CASSVGTSNTEAFF.

This clone was seen only a few times. The CDR3 sequence is CSVAGGEDETQYF. The CDR3, as DNA: TGCAGCGTTGCAGGGGGCGAAGATGAGACCCAGTACTTC. V and J are TRBV29-1 and TRBJ2-5; 8 bases fit TRBD1. The junction had 6 bases not matched to a gene; V was cut back by 4 bases and J by 5 bases. The CDR3 has 13 amino acids. The V gene's germline CDR1 is SQVTM and CDR2 ANQGSEA.

This chain uses TRBV6-6 with TRBJ2-5; 8 bases fit TRBD1. V was clipped by 6 bases and J by 5 bases; unmatched bases: 5. The CDR3 has 13 amino acids. From germline, CDR1 is MNHNY and CDR2 SVGAGI (reference sequence). The CDR3 reads CASRTGTGETQYF. CDR3 in DNA: TGTGCCAGCAGGACCGGGACAGGCGAGACCCAGTACTTC.

The rearrangement uses TRBV29-1 and TRBJ2-1; D is perhaps TRBD1 (6 bases). Trimming cost V 6 bases and J 9 bases, with 9 bases left between them. Germline V gene sequence: CDR1 SQVTM, CDR2 ANQGSEA. The CDR3 length is 10 residues. The DNA for the CDR3 is TGCAGCGTCCAGGGGAGTGAGCAGTTCTTC. The encoded protein is CSVQGSEQFF.

This clone was observed a few times. The V call is TRBV29-1, the J call TRBJ2-1, with 11 bases lining up with TRBD1. Germline V lookup: CDR1 SQVTM, CDR2 ANQGSEA. J was trimmed by 9 bases and V by 7 bases; bases with no gene match: 5. This CDR3 contains 12 residues. CDR3: CSAGQGAIEQFF. The CDR3 region has the DNA TGCAGCGCTGGACAGGGGGCCATTGAGCAGTTCTTC.

This chain connects TRBV29-1 to TRBJ2-7, with unresolved D. Trimming removed 6 bases at V and 2 bases at J, with 14 bases between. Germline assignment: CDR1 SQVTM and CDR2 ANQGSEA. The CDR3 contains 13 residues. The CDR3 reads CSVIPYSTYEQYF. For the CDR3, the DNA is TGCAGCGTAATCCCCTACTCAACCTACGAGCAGTACTTC.

A word on this clone: Other DNA sequences within the sample encode an identical CDR3. The CDR3, as DNA: TGTGCCAGCAGCGGCTATGGCTACACCTTC. It is translated as CASSGYGYTF. V and J are TRBV2 and TRBJ1-2; D not certain. V gave up 6 bases and J gave up 4 bases, with 3 bases separating them. The CDR3 consists of 10 residues. Germline V gene data show CDR1 as SNHLY and CDR2 as FYNNEI.

The rearrangement joins TRBV7-9 to TRBJ2-5; TRBD2 is a possible D gene (5 bases). Trimming left V 4 bases short and J 9 bases short, with 12 bases between. CDR3 size: 12 residues. Germline CDR1 SEHNR, CDR2 FQNEAQ (reference sequence). In DNA, the CDR3 is TGTGCCAGCAGCTACTCGGAGGAGGCCCAGTACTTC. Translated, it gives CASSYSEEAQYF.

The chain combines TRBV4-3 with TRBJ1-5; D ambiguous. V was cut by 0 bases and J by 3 bases, with 15 bases left in between. The CDR3 is made up of 17 amino acids. Germline V gene lookup returns CDR1 LGHNA and CDR2 YSLEER. For the CDR3, the DNA is TGCGCCAGCAGCCAAGATATCGGACGGGGTTACAATCAGCCCCAGCATTTT. Protein product: CASSQDIGRGYNQPQHF.